These 16 T cell receptor beta chains came from one sample sequenced in a study of PD-1 blockade in classical Hodgkin lymphoma. Time point in this sample: cycle 4 day 1 (C4D1), after six to seven weeks of nivolumab. Following autologous stem cell transplantation, relapse occurred in every patient, and exposure to brentuximab vedotin varied. The data were produced by immunoSEQ multiplex PCR, yet TCRdb's version contains in-frame clones alone and is incomplete. The top ten clones hold around 3.3% of a sample with 25,000 to 35,000 clones, over 55% of them seen once. Sequencing used peripheral blood mononuclear cells (PBMCs), obtained before the fourth cycle of nivolumab. The receptors come from a human donor with classical Hodgkin lymphoma.

DNA of the CDR3: TGTGCCAGCAGCCAAGAGGTCCTAATTGAAGCTTTCTTT. This gives the protein CASSQEVLIEAFF. This sequence joins TRBV4-2 and TRBJ1-1; no clear D. Germline V CDR1 and CDR2: LGHNA, YNFKEQ. This CDR3 is 13 amino acids long. V shed 0 bases and J shed 7 bases, with 9 bases lying between them.

This clone was seen only once. Within the sample, other DNA sequences also encode this same CDR3. The CDR3 region has the DNA TGCGCCAGCAGCCTAGGACTAGCGGGGCAAGAGACCCAGTACTTC. It specifies CASSLGLAGQETQYF. The rearrangement uses TRBV5-1 and TRBJ2-5; 12 positions agree with TRBD2. CDR3 size: 15 residues. Germline CDR1 is SGHRS and CDR2 is YFSETQ. V was clipped by 4 bases and J by 2 bases; unmatched bases: 3. The full variable domain, rest sourced from reference TRBV5-1 and TRBJ2-5, is KAGVTQTPRYLIKTRGQQVTLSCSPISGHRSVSWYQQTPGQGLQFLFEYFSETQRNKGNFPGRFSGRQFSNSRSEMNVSTLELGDSALYLCASSLGLAGQETQYFGPGTRLLVL.

The chain links TRBV4-3 to TRBJ2-3, with 8 bases matching TRBD2. The CDR3 runs to 16 residues. Per the germline V gene, CDR1 is LGHNA and CDR2 is YSLEER. V lost 1 base to trimming and J lost 0 bases; unmatched junction nucleotides: 3. The CDR3 region has the DNA TGCGCCAGCAGCCAAGGGCCTAGCGGGAGCACAGATACGCAGTATTTT. It codes for CASSQGPSGSTDTQYF.

V is TRBV19 and J is TRBJ1-1; no clear D gene. CDR1 is LNHDA, CDR2 SQIVND, per germline (reference sequence). V lost 5 bases, J lost 5 bases, and 15 bases lay in between. The CDR3 covers 14 residues. DNA for the CDR3: TGTGCCAGTAGTTCCCGGGGAGGGCGAACTGAAGCTTTCTTT. As protein: CASSSRGGRTEAFF.

V usage is TRBV28 and J usage is TRBJ2-3, with 10 bases that match TRBD2. The CDR3 has 19 residues. V dropped 3 bases and J dropped 0; count of bases not matched to a gene: 12. Germline values: CDR1 MDHEN, CDR2 SYDVKM. Here the CDR3 DNA reads TGTGCCAGCAGTTTGGTAGTTCTAGCGGGGGAGCACAGCACAGATACGCAGTATTTT. Translation gives CASSLVVLAGEHSTDTQYF.

This clone was seen more than once but under ten times. This chain uses TRBV5-1 with TRBJ2-2; perhaps D is TRBD1 or TRBD2 (5 bases each). CDR3 size: 16 residues. V shed 0 bases and J shed 2 bases, with 11 bases lying between them. Per the germline V gene, CDR1 is SGHRS and CDR2 is YFSETQ. CDR3 DNA: TGCGCCAGCAGCTTGGCCGGGGCCAGAAACACCGGGGAGCTGTTTTTT. Its translation is CASSLAGARNTGELFF.

This clone was seen more than once but under ten times. This chain links TRBV7-9 with TRBJ1-1; D is unresolved. Trimming left V 5 bases short and J 5 bases short, with 9 bases between. Germline values: CDR1 SEHNR, CDR2 FQNEAQ (reference sequence). CDR3 length: 12 residues. CDR3 loop: CASSPPWTEAFF. Here the CDR3 DNA reads TGTGCCAGCAGCCCCCCCTGGACTGAAGCTTTCTTT. Full variable domain (outside the CDR3, taken from reference TRBV7-9 and TRBJ1-1): DTGVSQNPRHKITKRGQNVTFRCDPISEHNRLYWYRQTLGQGPEFLTYFQNEAQLEKSRLLSDRFSAERPKGSFSTLEIQRTEQGDSAMYLCASSPPWTEAFFGQGTRLTVV.

This clone was detected a few times. The genes are TRBV10-2 and TRBJ2-7; D remains ambiguous. The CDR3 is 13 amino acids. V was trimmed by 3 bases and J by 4 bases, leaving 10 bases between them. CDR1 is WSHSY and CDR2 is SAAADI in the germline V gene. The CDR3 DNA is TGCGCCAGCAGTGACTCTCTGAAGTACGAGCAGTACTTC. Amino acids: CASSDSLKYEQYF.

By proportion, this clone is medium-sized. The V call is TRBV10-3, the J call TRBJ2-3; no clear D gene. CDR1 ENHRY and CDR2 SYGVKD come from the germline V gene. Trimming cost V 5 bases and J 2 bases, with 23 bases left between them. There are 18 residues in the CDR3. DNA of the CDR3: TGTGCCATCAGTAAGGAGTTGGAAAGTATGATGAACACAGATACGCAGTATTTT. Protein product: CAISKELESMMNTDTQYF.

J is TRBJ1-4 and V is TRBV9; no clear D gene. The CDR3 has 15 residues. Trimming left V 0 bases short and J 4 bases short, with 10 bases between. Germline CDR1 reads SGDLS; CDR2 reads YYNGEE. In DNA form, the CDR3 reads TGTGCCAGCAGCGTAGCGGGGAGACTTAATGAAAAACTGTTTTTT. Its translation is CASSVAGRLNEKLFF.

The V and J genes are TRBV5-5 and TRBJ1-1; the D gene is possibly TRBD1 (5 bases). CDR3 size: 13 residues. Per germline, CDR1 SGHKS and CDR2 YYEKEE (reference sequence). Trimming pared 3 bases from V and 4 bases from J, leaving 10 bases between. This CDR3 reads CASSSGGSTEAFF. The CDR3 DNA sequence: TGTGCCAGCAGCTCCGGGGGTAGCACTGAAGCTTTCTTT.

The rearrangement joins TRBV19 to TRBJ1-5; TRBD1 is a possible D gene (6 bases). The V gene lost 8 bases and the J gene lost 4 bases, with 15 bases spanning the gap. The CDR3 loop spans 14 amino acids. Germline V gene lookup returns CDR1 LNHDA and CDR2 SQIVND (reference sequence). CDR3 sequence: CASSGSTGNQPQHF. In DNA form, the CDR3 reads TGTGCCAGTTCAGGGTCTACAGGGAATCAGCCCCAGCATTTT.

This chain uses TRBV28 with TRBJ1-2; weak D call: TRBD1 (5 bases). Per the germline V gene, CDR1 is MDHEN and CDR2 is SYDVKM. Trimming removed 3 bases at V and 4 bases at J, with 15 bases between. This CDR3 is 15 amino acids long. The CDR3 here is CASSFRGQGGYGYTF. In DNA, the CDR3 is TGTGCCAGCAGTTTTCGAGGGCAGGGAGGCTATGGCTACACCTTC.

DNA of the CDR3: TGTGCCAGCAGCTTATTTAGACTAGCGGGATCGTCCTACGAGCAGTACTTC. Amino acids: CASSLFRLAGSSYEQYF. The chain couples TRBV7-9 to TRBJ2-7, with 11 nucleotides matching TRBD2. CDR1 and CDR2 (germline): SEHNR, FQNEAQ (reference sequence). V lost 2 bases and J lost 1; bases outside the gene matches: 7. This CDR3 spans 17 amino acids.

The J gene is TRBJ2-3, the V gene TRBV13, with TRBD2 identical over 12 bases. Germline V gives CDR1 PRHDT, CDR2 FYEKMQ (reference sequence). V shed 5 bases and J 6 bases; nucleotides not matched to a gene: 9. The CDR3 sequence is 16 residues long. The CDR3 reads CASSRRTSGEGDTQYF. The CDR3 DNA reads TGTGCCAGCAGCCGACGGACTAGCGGGGAGGGGGATACGCAGTATTTT.

The chain recombines TRBV5-1 with TRBJ2-2; 7 bases fit TRBD1. The V and J ends lost 3 bases and 3 bases, in that order; junction bases with no gene match: 2. The CDR3 contains 14 residues. CDR1 is SGHRS and CDR2 is YFSETQ in the germline V gene. CDR3 loop: CASSSQGYTGELFF. For the CDR3, the DNA is TGCGCCAGCAGCTCACAGGGGTACACCGGGGAGCTGTTTTTT.